Following are 18 T cell receptor beta chains from one sample sequenced in a study of a mutant IDH1 vaccine in newly diagnosed glioma. Indicated time point: baseline, week 1 (first vaccination visit). Treatment: pre-vaccination baseline after standard-of-care therapy. Assay used: immunoSEQ multiplex PCR; TCRdb lists only in-frame clones, some missing. The table has tens of thousands of clones, 70% to 90% seen once. Sequencing was performed on PBMCs, taken from a glioma patient treated with radiotherapy, temozolomide or both. These receptors originate from a man between 18 and 35 years old with glioma.

The rearrangement uses TRBV19 and TRBJ2-7, with 8 positions matching TRBD1. V shed 1 base, J shed 2 bases, and the junction held 4 bases outside the gene matches. The CDR3 is made up of 15 amino acids. Germline values: CDR1 LNHDA, CDR2 SQIVND (reference sequence). The CDR3 is CASSIGTGTAYEQYF. CDR3 nucleotides: TGTGCCAGTAGTATAGGGACAGGGACAGCCTACGAGCAGTACTTC.

This chain links TRBV6-5 with TRBJ2-4, with D possibly being TRBD1 or TRBD2 (5 bases each). The V and J ends lost 0 bases and 12 bases respectively, with 18 bases between them. The CDR3 extends over 15 amino acids. Germline values: CDR1 MNHEY, CDR2 SVGAGI. Here the CDR3 DNA reads TGTGCCAGCAGTTACTCCGCGAGGGGACCGATAAATCAGTACTTC. It codes for CASSYSARGPINQYF.

This clone has only one observation. The V and J genes are TRBV7-9 and TRBJ2-1, with no clear D. In germline, CDR1 is SEHNR, CDR2 FQNEAQ (reference sequence). The CDR3 consists of 13 residues. V was shortened by 1 base and J by 8 bases, with 9 bases between the two germline ends. CDR3 bases: TGTGCCAGCAGCTTAGATGGCGGCGATGAGCAGTTCTTC. This codes for CASSLDGGDEQFF.

A few counts support this clone. J is TRBJ1-1 and V is TRBV5-1; D is undetermined. V lost 2 bases to trimming and J lost 7 bases, with 6 bases between them. The CDR3 is made up of 11 amino acids. Germline CDR1 SGHRS, CDR2 YFSETQ. CDR3 region: CASSFRDEAFF. CDR3 DNA sequence: TGCGCCAGCAGCTTCCGAGATGAAGCTTTCTTT.

The CDR3 reads CASSYLAEAFF. In DNA, the CDR3 is TGTGCCAGCAGTTACTTGGCTGAAGCTTTCTTT. The chain uses TRBV6-5 and TRBJ1-1; unclear D gene. This CDR3 has 11 residues. Germline V gives CDR1 MNHEY, CDR2 SVGAGI. Trimming pared 1 base from V and 6 bases from J, leaving 3 bases between.

This rearrangement joins TRBV2 to TRBJ1-5; 7 nucleotides agree with TRBD1. This CDR3 has 17 amino acids. Trimming cost V 6 bases and J 3 bases; bases outside gene matches: 14. CDR1 SNHLY and CDR2 FYNNEI come from the germline V gene. The DNA for the CDR3 is TGTGCCAGCAGGACACTAGACACGACAGGGAACAATCAGCCCCAGCATTTT. Translating it yields CASRTLDTTGNNQPQHF.

The chain uses TRBV29-1 and TRBJ2-7, with D possibly TRBD1 on 6 matching bases. CDR3 length equals 13 residues. Germline V gene data show CDR1 as SQVTM and CDR2 as ANQGSEA. The V end was cut by 6 bases, the J end by 0 bases, with 12 bases between. CDR3 in amino acids: CSVSGHSSYEQYF. In nucleotides, the CDR3 is TGCAGCGTATCGGGACATAGCTCCTACGAGCAGTACTTC.

V is TRBV28 and J is TRBJ2-7; D ambiguous. Trimming removed 8 bases at V and 6 bases at J, with 11 bases between. Germline V CDR1 and CDR2: MDHEN, SYDVKM. This CDR3 is built from 11 residues. CDR3 protein: CASPDIPEQYF. The DNA of the CDR3 is TGTGCCAGCCCTGACATTCCCGAGCAGTACTTC.

V gene TRBV5-4 combines with J gene TRBJ1-3, with 7 bases matching TRBD1. This CDR3 spans 14 amino acids. CDR1 SGHNT and CDR2 YYREEE come from the germline V gene (reference sequence). V lost 3 bases and J lost 4; bases outside the gene matches: 4. The CDR3 coding sequence is TGTGCCAGCAGCTCCCGGGACAGCGGAAACACCATATATTTT. Translated, it gives CASSSRDSGNTIYF.

The CDR3 nucleotides are TGTGCCAGCAGTCGTCCGGGACAGGGGGCGTACGAGCAGTACTTC. This translates into CASSRPGQGAYEQYF. This sequence joins TRBV5-6 and TRBJ2-7; TRBD1 agrees at 12 bases. Per germline, CDR1 SGHDT and CDR2 YYEEEE. Germline trimming cut 5 bases from V and 4 bases from J; bases unmatched to any gene: 7. The CDR3 runs 15 residues.

The chain links TRBV19 to TRBJ1-5, with a possible D match to TRBD1 (5 bases). The CDR3 has 16 amino acids. CDR1 and CDR2 (germline): LNHDA, SQIVND (reference sequence). V lost 3 bases and J lost 0, with 12 bases in between. CDR3 nucleotides: TGTGCCAGTAGTATTGGAGGGGTCTATAGCAATCAGCCCCAGCATTTT. This translates into CASSIGGVYSNQPQHF.

The V call is TRBV5-4, the J call TRBJ1-1, with TRBD1 as a possible D gene (5 bases). The V end was cut by 4 bases, the J end by 3 bases, with 10 bases between. Germline CDR1 is SGHNT and CDR2 is YYREEE (reference sequence). The CDR3 extends over 13 amino acids. CDR3 sequence reads: CASSHDSYTEAFF. In nucleotides, the CDR3 is TGTGCCAGCAGCCACGACAGCTACACTGAAGCTTTCTTT.

The chain couples TRBV7-8 to TRBJ2-1; 9 nucleotides align to TRBD1. V was pared by 5 bases and J by 9 bases, with 8 bases of the junction left unmatched. The CDR3 has 14 residues. Germline assignment: CDR1 SGHVS and CDR2 FQNEAQ. For the CDR3, the DNA is TGTGCCAGCAGCAAAAGACAGGGGGGAGGTGAGCAGTTCTTC. It is translated as CASSKRQGGGEQFF.

The chain employs TRBV7-9 and TRBJ1-5; D ambiguous. V lost 0 bases and J 6 bases, leaving 6 bases between the germline ends. This CDR3 spans 13 amino acids. Germline CDR1 is SEHNR and CDR2 is FQNEAQ (reference sequence). CDR3 sequence (DNA): TGTGCCAGCAGCTTAGCTGTAGCTCAGCCCCAGCATTTT. This translates into CASSLAVAQPQHF.

The chain joins TRBV4-1 to TRBJ2-1, with TRBD1 matching over 8 bases. Germline V lookup: CDR1 MGHRA, CDR2 YSYEKL. V lost 5 bases to trimming and J lost 2 bases; unmatched junction nucleotides: 5. This CDR3 is built from 15 residues. CDR3: CASSSGDRTYNEQFF. DNA for the CDR3: TGCGCCAGCAGCTCCGGGGACAGGACCTACAATGAGCAGTTCTTC.

In its sample, this clone was seen a few times. The chain employs TRBV4-2 and TRBJ1-1; D remains ambiguous. The V gene's germline CDR1 is LGHNA and CDR2 YNFKEQ. The V gene lost 0 bases and the J gene lost 0 bases, with 5 bases spanning the gap. The CDR3 is 14 residues long. The CDR3 nucleotides read TGTGCCAGCAGCCAAGAATGGGTGAACACTGAAGCTTTCTTT. Translating gives CASSQEWVNTEAFF.

V gene TRBV30 combines with J gene TRBJ1-4, with a tentative D call TRBD1 (6 bases). CDR1 is GTSNPN and CDR2 is SVGIG in the germline V gene (reference sequence). The V end was cut by 5 bases, the J end by 8 bases, with 12 bases between. The length of the CDR3 is 12 residues. CDR3 sequence: CAWGTPREKLFF. CDR3 coding DNA: TGTGCCTGGGGGACACCTCGGGAAAAACTGTTTTTT. The whole variable domain, filled in from reference TRBV30 and TRBJ1-4, reads SQTIHQWPATLVQPVGSPLSLECTVEGTSNPNLYWYRQAAGRGLQLLFYSVGIGQISSEVPQNLSASRPQDRQFILSSKKLLLSDSGFYLCAWGTPREKLFFGSGTQLSVL.

The CDR3 DNA follows: TGTGCCAGCAGGCCGGGACAGGGGGTGGGCAATGGCTACACCTTC. This translates into CASRPGQGVGNGYTF. This chain joins TRBV7-9 and TRBJ1-2; 11 nucleotides match TRBD1. After removal of 6 bases from V and 6 bases from J, the junction contained 9 bases not matched to a gene. Germline V gene data show CDR1 as SEHNR and CDR2 as FQNEAQ (reference sequence). The CDR3 contains 15 residues.